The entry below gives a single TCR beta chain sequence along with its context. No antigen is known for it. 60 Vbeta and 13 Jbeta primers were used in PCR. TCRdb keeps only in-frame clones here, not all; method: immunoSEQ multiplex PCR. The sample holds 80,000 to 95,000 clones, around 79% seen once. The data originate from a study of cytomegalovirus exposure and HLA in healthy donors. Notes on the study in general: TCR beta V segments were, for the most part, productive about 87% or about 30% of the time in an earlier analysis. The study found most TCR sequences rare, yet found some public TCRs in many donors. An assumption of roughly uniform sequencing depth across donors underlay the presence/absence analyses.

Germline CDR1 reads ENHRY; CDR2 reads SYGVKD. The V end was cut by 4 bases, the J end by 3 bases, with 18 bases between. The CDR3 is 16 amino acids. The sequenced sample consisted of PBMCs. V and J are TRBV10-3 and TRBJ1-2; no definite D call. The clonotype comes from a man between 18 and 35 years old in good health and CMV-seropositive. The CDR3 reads CAISGSAARLDYGYTF. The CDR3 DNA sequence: TGTGCCATCAGTGGCAGCGCAGCCCGGCTGGACTATGGCTACACCTTC.